This T cell receptor beta chain was identified in a study of radiation and T cells in renal cell carcinoma. Per the germline V gene, CDR1 is MGHDK and CDR2 is SYGVNS. This CDR3 is built from 17 residues. Indicated time point: blood 2 weeks post-SBRT. This sample's treatment: 15 Gy SBRT to primary tumor, nephrectomy 4 weeks later. Only in-frame clones appear in the TCRdb table, and some are missing; sequencing was by immunoSEQ multiplex PCR. This repertoire shows about 120,000 clones, approximately 78% found once; its top ten account for around 2%. Sequences were derived from blood, sampled from a patient whose treatment included radiotherapy and nephrectomy. The sequence derives from a woman aged 55-69 years with renal cell carcinoma. This chain joins TRBV25-1 and TRBJ2-1, with TRBD2 matching over 10 bases. CDR3 protein: CSFPLAGEGKSYNEQFF. The CDR3 nucleotides are TGTTCTTTCCCCCTAGCGGGAGAGGGCAAATCCTACAATGAGCAGTTCTTC.